Presented here are 26 T cell receptor beta chains from one specimen sequenced in a study of T cells in Graves' hyperthyroidism and ophthalmopathy. Amplification targeted TCR beta CDR3 regions from RNA transcripts. The HTBI primer set served for first-round RT-PCR of the TCR CDR3. TCRdb reprocessed the multiplex PCR reads via MiXCR and lists one record per CDR3 protein. The sample has 500,000 to 600,000 distinct CDR3 sequences; around 42% are singletons. The sequenced material came from peripheral blood or thyroid tissue (not recorded which). These receptors all stem from an adult woman with Graves' disease, either hyperthyroidism or ophthalmopathy (not recorded which).

In regard to this clonotype: Being one base from a much bigger clone, this may be a read error. Since no conserved phenylalanine or tryptophan closes the CDR3, a read error is the likely cause. In nucleotides, the CDR3 is TGTGCCAGCAGCCTTCGACAGACTAATGAAAAACTGTTTCTT. As protein: CASSLRQTNEKLFL. The rearrangement uses TRBV6-5 and TRBJ1-4, with D perhaps TRBD1 (5 bases). Germline loops: CDR1 MNHEY, CDR2 SVGAGI. With 6 bases removed from V and 2 bases from J, the gap between germline ends came to 10 bases. This CDR3 has 14 residues.

The rearrangement joins TRBV2 to TRBJ1-5; no reliable D call. This CDR3 is 16 amino acids long. The germline V gene encodes CDR1 SNHLY and CDR2 FYNNEI. Trimming shortened V by 5 bases and J by 4 bases, and 18 bases separated the two germline ends. CDR3 residues: CASSFRLAGGNQPQHF. In DNA form, the CDR3 reads TGTGCCAGCAGTTTCCGACTAGCAGGCGGGAATCAGCCCCAGCATTTT.

In regard to this clonotype: A much larger clone lies one base from this, so it may be a read error. The V gene is TRBV6-5, the J gene TRBJ1-1; D is uncertain. Germline V gives CDR1 MNHEY, CDR2 SVGAGI. CDR3 size: 13 residues. The CDR3 sequence: CASSKDTTAEASF. For the CDR3, the DNA is TGTGCCAGCAGTAAAGACACTACGGCTGAAGCTTCCTTT.

This clonotype was observed at least ten times. V is TRBV12-3 or TRBV12-4 and J is TRBJ2-2; no reliable D call. This CDR3 is built from 15 residues. Trimming shortened V by 6 bases and J by 1 base, and 12 bases separated the two germline ends. The CDR3 here is CASRSTRLNTGELFF. CDR3 sequence (DNA): TGTGCCAGCAGATCTACACGTTTGAACACCGGGGAGCTGTTTTTT.

The chain carries TRBV9 and TRBJ1-2; tentative D call: TRBD1 (6 bases). The CDR3 totals 14 residues. Germline V gene lookup returns CDR1 SGDLS and CDR2 YYNGEE. The ends were cut back, 3 bases at V and 4 bases at J, with 13 bases in the middle. CDR3 loop: CASSDGGRPYGYTF. As DNA, the CDR3 is TGTGCCAGCAGCGACGGGGGCCGCCCCTATGGCTACACCTTC.

The sample holds many counts of this clonotype. This rearrangement joins TRBV11-2 to TRBJ2-5; D unclear. The V end was cut by 1 base, the J end by 2 bases, with 11 bases between. The CDR3 spans 15 residues. Germline V gene sequence: CDR1 SGHAT, CDR2 FQNNGV. CDR3 coding DNA: TGTGCCAGCAGCTTAGGTTACACTTTACAAGAGACCCAGTACTTC. This sequence encodes CASSLGYTLQETQYF. The complete variable domain, with remaining parts taken from reference TRBV11-2 and TRBJ2-5, reads EAGVAQSPRYKIIEKRQSVAFWCNPISGHATLYWYQQILGQGPKLLIQFQNNGVVDDSQLPKDRFSAERLKGVDSTLKIQPAKLEDSAVYLCASSLGYTLQETQYFGPGTRLLVL.

This sequence joins TRBV2 and TRBJ2-5, with D perhaps matching TRBD2 (6 bases). The ends were cut back, 6 bases at V and 3 bases at J, with 11 bases in the middle. CDR1 and CDR2 (germline): SNHLY, FYNNEI. This CDR3 has 13 residues. The CDR3 sequence is CASRGGAKETQYF. CDR3 sequence (DNA): TGTGCCAGCAGGGGGGGAGCGAAAGAGACCCAGTACTTC. Full variable domain (missing parts from reference TRBV2 and TRBJ2-5): EPEVTQTPSHQVTQMGQEVILRCVPISNHLYFYWYRQILGQKVEFLVSFYNNEISEKSEIFDDQFSVERPDGSNFTLKIRSTKLEDSAMYFCASRGGAKETQYFGPGTRLLVL.

This clonotype occurred many times. The chain joins TRBV20-1 to TRBJ1-1, with 7 bases lining up with TRBD1. V gave up 6 bases and J gave up 2 bases; unmatched junction bases: 9. The CDR3 is made up of 14 amino acids. The germline V gene has CDR1 DFQATT and CDR2 SNEGSKA (reference sequence). The CDR3 coding sequence is TGCAGTGCCTCGGTCGCAGGGGGAAACACTGAAGCTTTCTTT. Protein product: CSASVAGGNTEAFF.

The table lists this clonotype with a few counts. The CDR3: CASRPADGLGGTEAFF. DNA of the CDR3: TGTGCCAGCAGACCGGCGGACGGACTCGGGGGCACTGAAGCTTTCTTT. The rearrangement uses TRBV25-1 and TRBJ1-1, with D perhaps TRBD1 (5 bases). This CDR3 comprises 16 residues. CDR1 and CDR2 (germline): MGHDK, SYGVNS. Trimming took 6 bases from V and 4 from J, leaving 21 bases between them.

This chain uses TRBV7-6 with TRBJ2-7, with a possible D match to TRBD1 (5 bases). Trimming pared 1 base from V and 7 bases from J, leaving 14 bases between. The V gene's germline CDR1 is SGHVS and CDR2 FNYEAQ. The CDR3 runs to 14 residues. The CDR3 sequence: CASSLGGSSAEQYF. The CDR3 region has the DNA TGTGCCAGCAGCTTAGGGGGCAGTTCCGCGGAGCAGTACTTC.

This clonotype was counted ten times or more. Here the CDR3 reads CSARGHGTSGLYYEQYF. As DNA, the CDR3 is TGCAGTGCTCGGGGGCATGGGACTAGCGGTTTATATTACGAGCAGTACTTC. V gene TRBV20-1 combines with J gene TRBJ2-7; 11 bases match TRBD2. Germline CDR1 reads DFQATT; CDR2 reads SNEGSKA (reference sequence). Unmatched junction bases numbered 16, after V lost 5 bases and J lost 4 bases. The CDR3 totals 17 residues.

This chain joins TRBV9 and TRBJ1-2; D is ambiguous. V shed 0 bases and J shed 6 bases, with 21 bases lying between them. Germline CDR1 SGDLS, CDR2 YYNGEE. The CDR3 consists of 17 residues. The CDR3 nucleotides read TGTGCCAGCAGCGTAGTATTGGACGGGGAGAGGGAGGATGGCTACACCTTC. Its translation is CASSVVLDGEREDGYTF.

The genes are TRBV24-1 and TRBJ1-5; D is ambiguous. CDR3 length: 13 residues. Between the trimmed V and J ends, which lost 1 base and 7 bases, there was a span of 7 bases. The V gene's germline CDR1 is KGHDR and CDR2 SFDVKD. DNA for the CDR3: TGTGCCACCAGTGATTTTCACGGCCAGCCCCAGCATTTT. Protein product: CATSDFHGQPQHF.

The chain links TRBV10-3 to TRBJ2-7; 13 nucleotides align to TRBD2. The germline V gene encodes CDR1 ENHRY and CDR2 SYGVKD. Trimming removed 4 bases from V and 7 bases from J; junction bases left unmatched: 7. This CDR3 region has 15 residues. The CDR3 loop reads CAISGTSGSWGEQYF. CDR3 DNA: TGTGCCATCAGTGGGACTAGCGGGAGCTGGGGGGAGCAGTACTTC.

The rearrangement joins TRBV9 to TRBJ2-1; 8 bases are a match to TRBD2. Germline CDR1 is SGDLS and CDR2 is YYNGEE. The CDR3 runs 16 residues. The trim removed 3 bases at V and 5 bases at J, leaving 10 bases unmatched. CDR3 amino acids: CASSARTSSGNNEQFF. Written as DNA, the CDR3 is TGTGCCAGCAGCGCCAGGACTAGCAGTGGCAACAATGAGCAGTTCTTC.

The chain combines TRBV12-3 or TRBV12-4 with TRBJ1-1; no definite D call. The CDR3 sequence is 15 residues long. The V and J ends lost 3 bases and 0 bases respectively, with 11 bases between them. This CDR3 is CASSFQASMNTEAFF. The DNA for the CDR3 is TGTGCCAGCAGTTTTCAGGCCTCGATGAACACTGAAGCTTTCTTT.

The chain is built from TRBV20-1 and TRBJ2-1; D remains ambiguous. V shed 5 bases and J shed 6 bases, with 14 bases lying between them. The V gene's germline CDR1 is DFQATT and CDR2 SNEGSKA (reference sequence). CDR3 length: 13 amino acids. As DNA, the CDR3 is TGCAGTGCTCCATCCGCCATGGGCAATGAGCAGTTCTTC. Translating it yields CSAPSAMGNEQFF.

V usage is TRBV2 and J usage is TRBJ2-2, with D perhaps matching TRBD2 (6 bases). The germline V and J ends were trimmed by 5 bases and 3 bases, with 10 bases remaining between them. Per the germline V gene, CDR1 is SNHLY and CDR2 is FYNNEI. The CDR3 contains 14 residues. CDR3 sequence: CASSWTTHTGELFF. CDR3 coding DNA: TGTGCCAGCAGTTGGACTACCCACACCGGGGAGCTGTTTTTT.

This clonotype was observed many times. CDR3 in amino acids: CASKSGTGSNQPQHF. The CDR3 nucleotides read TGTGCCAGCAAATCAGGGACGGGTAGCAATCAGCCCCAGCATTTT. The gene calls are TRBV2 and TRBJ1-5; a weak D match, TRBD1 (5 bases). CDR1 and CDR2 from the germline V gene are SNHLY and FYNNEI. V was clipped by 7 bases and J by 0 bases, with 13 bases between them. The length of the CDR3 is 15 residues. Based on the CDR3 plus reference TRBV2 and TRBJ1-5, the full variable domain is EPEVTQTPSHQVTQMGQEVILRCVPISNHLYFYWYRQILGQKVEFLVSFYNNEISEKSEIFDDQFSVERPDGSNFTLKIRSTKLEDSAMYFCASKSGTGSNQPQHFGDGTRLSIL.

This clonotype was recorded many times. The chain has TRBV7-8 and TRBJ2-5, with a possible D match to TRBD2 (5 bases). The CDR3 is made up of 13 amino acids. Germline V gives CDR1 SGHVS, CDR2 FQNEAQ. With 5 bases removed from V and 4 bases from J, the gap between germline ends came to 11 bases. In DNA form, the CDR3 reads TGTGCCAGCAGCCCCGGAGGTCCAGAGACCCAGTACTTC. Translation gives CASSPGGPETQYF.

This clonotype was seen repeatedly, ten times or more. This rearrangement joins TRBV7-6 to TRBJ2-7, with D perhaps assigned TRBD1 or TRBD2 (5 bases each). The CDR3 totals 14 residues. V lost 1 base and J 4 bases, leaving 11 bases between the germline ends. Germline V gives CDR1 SGHVS, CDR2 FNYEAQ. CDR3 in amino acids: CASSLGGRIYEQYF. In nucleotides, the CDR3 is TGTGCCAGCAGCTTAGGGGGACGGATTTACGAGCAGTACTTC.

This clonotype was seen many times. The rearrangement links TRBV20-1 to TRBJ2-7, with TRBD1 matching 10 bases. This CDR3 has 14 residues. With 6 bases clipped from V and 3 bases from J, the junction kept 8 bases outside the gene matches. Looked up from germline, CDR1 is DFQATT and CDR2 is SNEGSKA (reference sequence). CDR3 sequence (DNA): TGCAGTGCCCGGGGGGACAGGGGCTTCTACGAGCAGTACTTC. This sequence encodes CSARGDRGFYEQYF.

Only a few counts were recorded for this clonotype. At one end, the junction sequence differs from germline, possibly due to a read error. This chain joins TRBV10-3 and TRBJ2-7, with D perhaps being TRBD1 or TRBD2 (6 bases each). In germline, CDR1 is ENHRY, CDR2 SYGVKD. This CDR3 has 14 amino acids. The CDR3 DNA reads as TGTGCCAGCAGTTTAGGGGGGAGGTTCTACGAGCAGCACTTC. Translation gives CASSLGGRFYEQHF.

This clonotype was observed at least ten times. V is TRBV12-3 or TRBV12-4 and J is TRBJ1-6; D possibly corresponds to TRBD1 (5 bases). The CDR3 is made up of 14 amino acids. The ends were cut back, 5 bases at V and 7 bases at J, with 12 bases in the middle. CDR3 DNA sequence: TGTGCCAGCAGTGATGGACATCCAAATTCACCCCTCCACTTT. It is translated as CASSDGHPNSPLHF.

This clonotype was detected ten times or more. The gene calls are TRBV27 and TRBJ1-2; 9 bases are shared with TRBD1. In germline, CDR1 is MNHEY, CDR2 SMNVEV (reference sequence). The V gene end was trimmed by 4 bases and the J gene end by 4 bases; junction bases not matched to a gene: 7. The CDR3 sequence is 15 residues long. DNA of the CDR3: TGTGCCAGCAGTTCTTACAGGGGGCTAGGCTATGGCTACACCTTC. It is translated as CASSSYRGLGYGYTF.

This clonotype appeared once. A much larger clone is a single base away; this may be a read error. The V call is TRBV7-8, the J call TRBJ1-2; 10 nucleotides agree with TRBD1. Germline CDR1 SGHVS, CDR2 FQNEAQ. The CDR3 consists of 15 residues. J gave up 7 bases and V 5 bases, and 10 bases lay outside the gene matches. The CDR3 nucleotides read TGTGCCAGCAGCCTTACGACAGGGGGCGTAAGTGGCTACACCTTC. Encoded protein: CASSLTTGGVSGYTF.